This T cell receptor beta chain was recorded in a study of beta chain features in type 1 diabetes (dated by TCRdb to about 2018). Regarding the research as a whole: Patients and healthy donors did not differ in mean age, gender distribution, total cell number or subset yield. Regulatory and stem cell-like memory subsets were isolated from only 8 patients and roughly eight healthy donors, whereas naive and central memory subsets came from all 30 or so donors. The study compared TCRB repertoires of sorted circulating CD4+ T cell subsets between recently diagnosed type 1 diabetes patients and matched healthy donors. A total of around 100 million sorted cells were examined across all samples, and RNA yield correlated strongly with the number of cells per subset.

In regard to this clone: Its antigen specificity is not known. Per-nucleotide qualities are absent, and no much larger clonotype sits a single base away.

From V the trimming removes 4 bases and from J it removes 6 bases, while the gene matches leave 9 bases of the junction unaccounted for. Including the terminal cysteine and phenylalanine, the CDR3 comprises 14 residues. Only the CDR3 portion is preserved as DNA: 42 bases, with reading frame beginning at the first base. Each donor gave one peripheral blood draw, averaging roughly 100 mL, which was collected into heparinised tubes. Naive, central memory, regulatory and stem cell-like memory CD4+ T cells were sorted on a BD FACSAria II using a panel including CD45RO, CCR7, CD25, CD127, CD95 and CD27. Every sorted population had a purity above 95%. PBMCs were isolated immediately by Lymphoprep density gradient centrifugation and stained directly without culture. So that batch effects would be minimized, each experiment stained and sorted samples in pairs, pairing one healthy donor with one patient. Study-level results and caveats: Shorter templates might be favored by PCR, yet because patient and control samples were amplified and corrected together, any such skew would affect both groups equally. At VDJ recombination sites, type 1 diabetes patients had fewer insertions and more deleted nucleotides, which implies abnormalities in thymic rearrangement. Because cDNA was sequenced instead of genomic DNA, activated cells with high expression could be over-represented, although the groups did not differ in activation or CD3 levels. HLA sub-analyses involved small numbers of individuals, so any influence of HLA type on TCRB rearrangement remained unresolved. Type 1 diabetes patients showed a moderate but significant shortening of TCRB CDR3 length in all four CD4+ subsets. Naive, central memory and regulatory TCRB repertoires appeared more similar among patients than among healthy donors.

All of the isolated RNA was reverse transcribed with the High Capacity cDNA Reverse Transcription Kit, so expressed TCRB transcripts were sequenced. Deep immunoSEQ sequencing was applied to naive, central memory and regulatory T cell samples, giving an average of roughly 3.5 million total reads per sample. After sorted cells were lysed in RLT buffer, RNA was extracted with DNase-treated RNeasy Micro or Mini kits, with the choice depending on cell number. To prevent cross-contamination, every cell subset was processed on its own, while patient and healthy donor samples were processed together. The immunoSEQ multiplex PCR was used to amplify TCRB sequences from cDNA, generating 87-bp fragments that spanned the CDR3 region. The amplicons were sequenced using the Illumina HiSeq platform. The paper's data handling went like this. PCR bias was computationally corrected using synthetic template baselines, reads within Hamming distance 2 were collapsed, and singletons that could not be merged were discarded. Reads were aligned against IMGT so that V, D and J genes, CDR3 length and insertions or deletions at six rearrangement sites could be assigned. Within each subset, clonotype counts were normalized to sorted cell number, after which true diversity and Gini coefficients were computed with the tcR R package. The overlap coefficient, calculated on TCRB nucleotide sequences, was used to quantify repertoire sharing. TCRdb carries this immuneACCESS record with in-frame sequences only. Its versions omit some clonotypes, under half of them owing to an unresolved V gene in the studies checked, with the rest unexplained. From that table come the V and J calls and clone size; the DNA was used to work out D and trimming. The sample profile shows about 320,000 clones; approximately 14% of them were found once. The ten top clones hold more than 6.5% of the sample.

The sequence came from a man younger than 45 in good health. Rearrangement joined TRBV7-1 to TRBJ2-7; 7 central nucleotides agree with TRBD1. TRBV7-1 is an open reading frame whose function is uncertain. The sequenced sample consisted of central memory CD4+ T cells from blood. The DNA sequence is as follows: TGTGCCAGCAGCTTAGAAGACAGGGTTGGCGAGCAGTACTTC. Protein translation: CASSLEDRVGEQYF.